This T cell receptor (beta chain) emerged from a study of blood T cells in healthy people across ages. For every donor, a draw yielded ten milliliters of peripheral blood. A J-beta primer mix and a sample-barcoded 5' primer were used in a second PCR of roughly 6 to 11 cycles. Samples each returned at least 3 million CDR3-containing paired-end reads. TCRdb redid the calling of the 5' RACE reads with MiXCR, one entry per CDR3 protein. The profile shows about 780,000 distinct CDR3 sequences, about half of them singletons. Germline V lookup: CDR1 LGHDT, CDR2 YNNKEL (reference sequence). Trimming removed 3 bases from V and 3 bases from J, with 12 bases in between. CDR3 size: 14 residues. Details on this clonotype: The antigen is not known.

Study observations and caveats: Unsorted PBMCs prevented conclusive naive versus antigen-experienced comparison.

The sample consisted of blood. The source is a man older than 75 in good health. This chain joins TRBV3-1 and TRBJ2-7; tentatively, D is TRBD2 (5 bases). The CDR3 DNA is TGTGCCAGCAGCCAGAATCCAGACTACTACGAGCAGTACTTC. This encodes CASSQNPDYYEQYF.